In this sample, the clone carrying this T cell receptor (beta chain) turned up a few times. Trimming took 4 bases from V and 4 from J, leaving 5 bases between them. CDR3 length: 12 amino acids. The V gene's germline CDR1 is LGHDT and CDR2 YNNKEL (reference sequence). Source study methods: Quantification of nucleated cells was approximated via reference gene primer amplification. Clones were sequenced by immunoSEQ multiplex PCR, and TCRdb holds only the in-frame ones, with some missing. V, J and clone size derive from that table, while D and trimming were established from the DNA sequence. The sample holds more than 110,000 clones, about four fifths seen once. The source of the sample is a study of blood T cell repertoires in COVID-19. Overall study context: Italy, Spain and the United States were the sources of the convalescent and acute COVID-19 samples. Nucleic acid was either cDNA or gDNA, and it came from T cells, B-cell-depleted T cells, or PBMCs.

The sample was peripheral blood. The V call is TRBV3-1 (or the pseudogene TRBV3-2), the J call TRBJ1-5; D unclear. This TCR derives from a human donor in a cohort sampled during active COVID-19. CDR3 in DNA: TGTGCCAGCAGCCGAGCTAATCAGCCCCAGCATTTT. It yields the protein CASSRANQPQHF.